This T cell receptor (beta chain) was documented in a study of blood T cells in healthy people across ages. Combining a sample-barcoded 5' primer with a J-beta primer mix, a second PCR ran for 7 to 11 cycles. MiXCR, run by TCRdb on the 5' RACE reads, gives a single entry per CDR3 protein. The table includes fewer than 950,000 distinct CDR3 sequences, roughly 53% detected once. CDR1 WNHNN and CDR2 SYGVQD come from the germline V gene (reference sequence). The CDR3 runs 14 residues. The ends lost 4 bases at V and 6 bases at J; junction bases unmatched: 5. On this clonotype: The antigen is not known.

Study-wide findings and caveats: Long-lived donors exceeded aged donors in naive CD4+ cells and diversity.

The sample was blood. This chain links TRBV10-1 with TRBJ1-5; TRBD1 agrees at 8 bases. This clonotype was obtained from an elderly man in good health. The CDR3 DNA reads as TGCGCCAGCAGTGGGACAGGGATGTTTCAGCCCCAGCATTTT. Translation gives CASSGTGMFQPQHF.